The TCR beta chain described here comes from a study of T-cell reconstitution after alpha-beta-depleted transplantation in children. A TCRbeta library incorporating unique molecular identifiers was prepared. TCRdb processed the PCR reads anew with MiXCR; each CDR3 protein has one entry. The table records under 250,000 distinct CDR3 sequences, 20% to 30% of them present only once. The CDR3 has 15 amino acids. Germline assignment: CDR1 DFQATT and CDR2 SNEGSKA (reference sequence). Trimming pared 7 bases from V and 2 bases from J, leaving 18 bases between. With respect to this clonotype: Antigen: not known.

Overall study results and limits: Newly produced T cells mostly accounted for T-cell counts and diversity one year post-transplant. After transplant, at about two months, alpha-beta T cells were reportedly derived from several hundred expanded graft clones. Recipient T cells and thymic progenitors that survived were the source of the high TCRbeta diversity seen at day 60 in some patients.

Sequencing was performed on PBMCs, mostly from graft donor cells, taken 360 days after TCRalphabeta/CD19-depleted stem cell transplant. This chain joins TRBV20-1 and TRBJ2-1, with D tentatively TRBD1 (5 bases). The sequence came from a female patient aged 2 to 10 who had a stem cell transplant for congenital amegakaryocytic thrombocytopenia, so the T cells may come from the graft donor. The CDR3 protein is CSDTNVRGPYNEQFF. For the CDR3, the DNA is TGCAGTGATACGAACGTTAGGGGTCCCTACAATGAGCAGTTCTTC.